These 21 T cell receptor beta chains were all obtained from the same sample, sequenced in a study of blood T cells in healthy people across ages. Combining a sample-barcoded 5' primer with a J-beta primer mix, a second PCR ran for 7 to 11 cycles. TCRdb recomputed calls from the 5' RACE reads with MiXCR, one row per CDR3 protein. The sample carries almost 1 million distinct CDR3 sequences, roughly 51% recorded once. Input material: blood. The receptors originated from a woman aged 60-75 years in good health.

Comment on this clonotype: The junction shows a germline mismatch at one end, possibly a read error. This chain joins TRBV6-5 and TRBJ2-7; D is perhaps TRBD2 (5 bases). The DNA matches TRBJ2-5 better at its end, which makes the J call doubtful. The CDR3 has 13 residues. Germline CDR1 is MNHEY and CDR2 is SVGAGI. The CDR3 DNA reads as TGTGCCGGCAGTTACCATAGCGAGGAGACCCAGTACTTC. This encodes CAGSYHSEETQYF.

The rearrangement joins TRBV27 to TRBJ1-2; 7 nucleotides align to TRBD1. CDR3 size: 13 residues. Germline CDR1 and CDR2: MNHEY and SMNVEV (reference sequence). V was clipped by 4 bases and J by 4 bases; unmatched bases: 3. Here the CDR3 reads CASSYGQAYGYTF. CDR3 coding DNA: TGTGCCAGCAGTTACGGACAGGCCTATGGCTACACCTTC.

In this sample, this clonotype turned up a few times. The rearrangement joins TRBV10-3 to TRBJ2-7, with TRBD1 matching over 9 bases. The CDR3 contains 15 residues. The J segment lost 1 base and the V segment lost 6 bases, leaving 7 bases of the junction unmatched. Germline V gives CDR1 ENHRY, CDR2 SYGVKD. CDR3 amino acids: CAISSMGQGSYEQYF. CDR3 DNA: TGTGCCATCAGCAGCATGGGACAGGGATCCTACGAGCAGTACTTC.

This clonotype was counted between two and nine times. V is TRBV18 and J is TRBJ2-7; the D gene could be TRBD1 or TRBD2 (5 bases each). The length of the CDR3 is 12 residues. The germline gives CDR1 KGHSH, CDR2 LQKENI. V gave up 2 bases and J gave up 10 bases, with 12 bases separating them. The CDR3 sequence is CASSPTGPEQYF. CDR3 bases: TGTGCCAGCTCACCAACGGGGCCAGAACAGTACTTC. The whole variable domain, remainder taken from reference TRBV18 and TRBJ2-7, is NAGVMQNPRHLVRRRGQEARLRCSPMKGHSHVYWYRQLPEEGLKFMVYLQKENIIDESGMPKERFSAEFPKEGPSILRIQQVVRGDSAAYFCASSPTGPEQYFGPGTRLTVT.

V and J are TRBV4-2 and TRBJ2-3, with 8 bases identical to TRBD1. V trimming: 0 bases; J trimming: 8 bases; junction bases outside the gene matches: 4. Germline assignment: CDR1 LGHNA and CDR2 YNFKEQ. The CDR3 contains 14 residues. CDR3: CASSQDRGQGTQYF. CDR3 DNA: TGTGCCAGCAGCCAAGACAGGGGGCAAGGTACGCAGTATTTT.

The chain has TRBV28 and TRBJ2-7; D may be TRBD1 (5 bases). This CDR3 has 15 residues. CDR1 and CDR2 from the germline V gene are MDHEN and SYDVKM. V lost 3 bases, J lost 3 bases, and 15 bases lay in between. DNA of the CDR3: TGTGCCAGCAGTTTTTGGGAAACACAGGTCTACGAGCAGTACTTC. It is translated as CASSFWETQVYEQYF.

This clonotype has only one observation. A clone one base away is much larger, so this may be a read error. This rearrangement joins TRBV28 to TRBJ2-3; a weak D match, TRBD1 (5 bases). This CDR3 comprises 14 residues. V dropped 5 bases and J dropped 7 bases, with 16 bases sitting between them. CDR1 is MDHEN, CDR2 SYDVKM, per germline. For the CDR3, the DNA is TGTGCCAGCAGTGTAGGGGCTGGTAGCCATACGCAGTATTTT. It codes for CASSVGAGSHTQYF.

This clonotype has just a few counts. The CDR3 coding sequence is TGCGCCAGCAGCCCTGGGACAGGGCGGATAAGTAAGCAGTACTTC. It specifies CASSPGTGRISKQYF. This chain uses TRBV5-1 with TRBJ2-7; 9 positions agree with TRBD1. After removal of 4 bases from V and 8 bases from J, the junction contained 13 bases not matched to a gene. This CDR3 is 15 amino acids long. Germline V gives CDR1 SGHRS, CDR2 YFSETQ.

V is TRBV6-5 and J is TRBJ2-1, with TRBD1 matching over 7 bases. CDR1 is MNHEY, CDR2 SVGAGI, per germline. The ends lost 1 base at V and 5 bases at J; junction bases unmatched: 5. CDR3 length equals 15 residues. CDR3 bases: TGTGCCAGCAGTTACTATCGGGGACAGAACAATGAGCAGTTCTTC. Amino acid sequence: CASSYYRGQNNEQFF.

This clonotype was observed a few times. This chain links TRBV29-1 with TRBJ1-1; D unclear. The CDR3 spans 15 residues. Trimming took 6 bases from V and 0 from J, leaving 17 bases between them. Germline CDR1 reads SQVTM; CDR2 reads ANQGSEA. CDR3 coding DNA: TGCAGCGTCTCACCGCTCAGGACCATGAACACTGAAGCTTTCTTT. This translates into CSVSPLRTMNTEAFF.

This sequence joins TRBV30 and TRBJ2-3, with 11 bases aligning to TRBD2. V shed 2 bases, J shed 5 bases, and the junction held 18 bases outside the gene matches. Germline CDR1 and CDR2: GTSNPN and SVGIG (reference sequence). There are 19 residues in the CDR3. In DNA, the CDR3 is TGTGCCTGGAGTCTCCGGGAGGACAGACTAGCGGGATCTGGAGATACGCAGTATTTT. Translated, it gives CAWSLREDRLAGSGDTQYF.

This clonotype has just a few counts. The chain is built from TRBV6-2 or TRBV6-3 and TRBJ2-4; 9 bases match TRBD2. CDR1 is MNHEY, CDR2 SVGEGT, per germline. CDR3 length: 17 amino acids. V lost 5 bases and J lost 0; bases outside the gene matches: 8. The CDR3 DNA reads as TGTGCCAGCAGTGCTCCGACTAGCGGTTTAGCCAAAAACATTCAGTACTTC. Residues: CASSAPTSGLAKNIQYF.

This clonotype was seen only a few times. This chain uses TRBV20-1 with TRBJ2-7; D is tentatively TRBD1 or TRBD2 (5 bases each). V was pared by 6 bases and J by 4 bases, with 13 bases between. Germline-derived CDR1 and CDR2 are DFQATT and SNEGSKA (reference sequence). CDR3 length equals 12 residues. This chain's CDR3 is CSAPGTAYEQYF. CDR3 sequence (DNA): TGCAGTGCACCCGGGACCGCATACGAGCAGTACTTC.

J is TRBJ2-7 and V is TRBV3-1, with a possible D match to TRBD2 (6 bases). V shed 7 bases and J shed 0 bases, with 19 bases lying between them. The CDR3 loop spans 16 amino acids. From germline, CDR1 is LGHDT and CDR2 YNNKEL (reference sequence). The CDR3 DNA reads TGTGCCAGCACCCCAGGCGGGACGTTGAGCTCCTACGAGCAGTACTTC. Its protein product is CASTPGGTLSSYEQYF.

This chain links TRBV12-3 or TRBV12-4 with TRBJ2-5, with D possibly being TRBD2 (6 bases). The CDR3 contains 15 residues. V dropped 5 bases and J dropped 5 bases, with 18 bases sitting between them. CDR3 residues: CASSPEWRGRETQYF. For the CDR3, the DNA is TGTGCCAGCAGTCCAGAATGGAGGGGCCGGGAGACCCAGTACTTC.

V is TRBV6-5 and J is TRBJ2-7; unclear D gene. CDR3 length equals 15 residues. Germline V gene sequence: CDR1 MNHEY, CDR2 SVGAGI. The germline V and J ends were trimmed by 7 bases and 2 bases, with 18 bases remaining between them. In DNA form, the CDR3 reads TGTGCCAGCACCAACGGGCCCAGCCGTGCCTACGAGCAGTACTTC. It encodes CASTNGPSRAYEQYF.

The chain recombines TRBV7-8 with TRBJ2-3; the match to TRBD2 covers 10 bases. This CDR3 comprises 16 residues. Germline CDR1 SGHVS, CDR2 FQNEAQ. The V and J ends lost 5 bases and 7 bases, in that order; junction bases with no gene match: 12. The CDR3: CASSPALAGFYNTQYF. CDR3 DNA sequence: TGTGCCAGCAGCCCAGCACTAGCGGGATTTTACAATACGCAGTATTTT.

The chain couples TRBV20-1 to TRBJ2-1, with a tentative D call TRBD1 (5 bases). V shed 1 base and J shed 9 bases, with 19 bases lying between them. Germline V CDR1 and CDR2: DFQATT, SNEGSKA (reference sequence). CDR3 size: 15 residues. The CDR3 sequence is CSARAWGKPWSEQFF. The CDR3 bases are TGCAGTGCTAGAGCCTGGGGCAAACCCTGGAGTGAGCAGTTCTTC.

This clonotype was observed many times. The chain couples TRBV25-1 to TRBJ2-7; D call uncertain. Trimming removed 4 bases at V and 0 bases at J, with 10 bases between. The CDR3 is 14 amino acids. Germline loops: CDR1 MGHDK, CDR2 SYGVNS. As DNA, the CDR3 is TGTGCCAGCAGTGTTTCGGCCAGCTCCTACGAGCAGTACTTC. Encoded protein: CASSVSASSYEQYF.

The chain combines TRBV29-1 with TRBJ2-3; D gene ambiguous. Deletions cut 6 bases from V and 3 bases from J, with 7 bases between. This CDR3 is 11 amino acids long. Germline V gives CDR1 SQVTM, CDR2 ANQGSEA. The CDR3, as DNA: TGCAGCGTCGCTAGGACAGATACGCAGTATTTT. The encoded protein is CSVARTDTQYF.

J is TRBJ1-2 and V is TRBV28; D is unclear. CDR1 is MDHEN, CDR2 SYDVKM, per germline. V dropped 4 bases and J dropped 4 bases, with 7 bases sitting between them. The CDR3 is made up of 12 amino acids. CDR3 amino acids: CASSSSSYGYTF. CDR3 sequence (DNA): TGTGCCAGCAGTTCTAGCTCCTATGGCTACACCTTC.